Following are 10 T cell receptor beta chains from one sample sequenced in a study of cytomegalovirus exposure and HLA in healthy donors. TCRdb keeps only in-frame clones here, not all; method: immunoSEQ multiplex PCR. The sample has about 190,000 clones, roughly 84% seen once. Sequences were obtained from PBMCs. The receptors stem from a young man in good health and CMV-seropositive.

The chain recombines TRBV4-3 with TRBJ2-3; 9 bases match TRBD1. V was clipped by 0 bases and J by 3 bases; unmatched bases: 1. The V gene's germline CDR1 is LGHNA and CDR2 YSLEER. CDR3 length: 15 residues. The CDR3 nucleotides read TGCGCCAGCAGCCAAGAAGGGACAGGGACAGATACGCAGTATTTT. Encoded protein: CASSQEGTGTDTQYF.

V and J are TRBV27 and TRBJ1-4; 8 positions match TRBD1. Unmatched junction bases numbered 14, after V lost 6 bases and J lost 8 bases. This CDR3 region has 16 residues. Germline assignment: CDR1 MNHEY and CDR2 SMNVEV (reference sequence). CDR3 coding DNA: TGTGCCAGCAGACTTAATTCAGGGGGCCAAAACGAAAAACTGTTTTTT. It yields the protein CASRLNSGGQNEKLFF.

This chain joins TRBV19 and TRBJ2-7; TRBD1 is a possible D gene (5 bases). This CDR3 region has 13 residues. Germline assignment: CDR1 LNHDA and CDR2 SQIVND (reference sequence). The V and J ends lost 5 bases and 2 bases respectively, with 10 bases between them. CDR3: CASSAPGPYEQYF. The CDR3 DNA sequence: TGTGCCAGTAGTGCCCCAGGGCCCTACGAGCAGTACTTC.

The rearrangement links TRBV9 to TRBJ1-5; 10 bases match TRBD1. Trimming removed 4 bases from V and 3 bases from J; junction bases left unmatched: 7. Germline V gene sequence: CDR1 SGDLS, CDR2 YYNGEE. The CDR3 sequence is 16 residues long. The CDR3: CASSLGTGDHNQPQHF. CDR3 nucleotide sequence: TGTGCCAGCAGCCTTGGGACAGGGGATCACAATCAGCCCCAGCATTTT.

CDR3 sequence (DNA): TGTGCCAGCAGATCCAGGGGTCAGATGGGGGGCTACACCTTC. It is translated as CASRSRGQMGGYTF. The chain couples TRBV7-2 to TRBJ1-2, with D maybe TRBD1 (6 bases). The CDR3 loop spans 14 amino acids. The germline V gene has CDR1 SGHTA and CDR2 FQGNSA. Trimming stripped 6 bases from V and 8 bases from J, with 19 bases between.

J is TRBJ2-7 and V is TRBV27, with 7 nucleotides matching TRBD2. This CDR3 comprises 13 residues. Germline V gene lookup returns CDR1 MNHEY and CDR2 SMNVEV (reference sequence). V lost 5 bases to trimming and J lost 4 bases; unmatched junction nucleotides: 5. CDR3 amino acids: CASSLVGGYEQYF. In DNA, the CDR3 is TGTGCCAGCAGTCTCGTCGGGGGGTACGAGCAGTACTTC.

The chain carries TRBV14 and TRBJ1-2; 7 positions match TRBD1. This CDR3 contains 15 residues. Trimming took 0 bases from V and 8 from J; bases not matched to a gene: 9. Germline loops: CDR1 SGHDN, CDR2 FVKESK. Here the CDR3 DNA reads TGTGCCAGCAGCCAAGATCCTGTGAGGGGGCTAGGCTACACCTTC. Protein product: CASSQDPVRGLGYTF.

V is TRBV11-3 and J is TRBJ2-2, with 8 bases fitting TRBD2. This CDR3 has 16 amino acids. Germline V lookup: CDR1 SGHNT, CDR2 YENEEA. Trimming removed 0 bases from V and 5 bases from J; junction bases left unmatched: 5. For the CDR3, the DNA is TGTGCCAGCAGCTTAGAGATCAGCGGGAGAACCGGGGAGCTGTTTTTT. Translating gives CASSLEISGRTGELFF.

The CDR3 DNA reads TGTGCCAGCAGCGTGGCCCTGAAAGTCTACGAGCAGTACTTC. Translating it yields CASSVALKVYEQYF. This chain joins TRBV7-8 and TRBJ2-7; D is undetermined. CDR3 size: 14 residues. The ends were cut back, 5 bases at V and 3 bases at J, with 14 bases in the middle. In germline, CDR1 is SGHVS, CDR2 FQNEAQ.

The chain joins TRBV7-2 to TRBJ2-3, with D perhaps matching TRBD1 (6 bases). V was clipped by 5 bases and J by 6 bases, with 18 bases between them. Germline loops: CDR1 SGHTA, CDR2 FQGNSA. The CDR3 totals 15 residues. Here the CDR3 reads CASSPQGPQGDTQYF. The CDR3 DNA reads as TGTGCCAGCAGCCCACAGGGCCCGCAGGGGGATACGCAGTATTTT.